The clone carrying this T cell receptor beta chain has at least ten counts. Its matching antigen is unknown. Treatment reported: oral pan-JAK inhibitor, 5-10 mg twice daily. PBMCs were stained for CD3, CD4 and CD8, and CD4+ and CD8+ T cells were sorted. The data derive from a study of CD8+ T cells in alopecia areata. Study observations and caveats: Scalp and blood samples kept many expanded lesional clones throughout tofacitinib. The study found TCR sharing across patients less clear than in mice, possibly for HLA reasons.

cDNA serving as the sequencing template came from extracted, reverse transcribed RNA. Here immunoSEQ multiplex PCR was the method, and the copy in TCRdb shows in-frame clones only, minus some. The data show roughly 190,000 clones, more than 55% seen once. V was cut by 4 bases and J by 5 bases, with 10 bases left in between. Germline CDR1 is SNHLY and CDR2 is FYNNEI. This CDR3 is built from 13 residues. This chain connects TRBV2 to TRBJ2-3; D is ambiguous. Sequencing was performed on CD4+ T cells sorted from blood, taken at week 4, from a patient treated with tofacitinib. The receptor comes from a human donor with alopecia areata. The DNA of the CDR3 is TGTGCCAGCAGTGTTTGGGCACGAGATACGCAGTATTTT. As protein: CASSVWARDTQYF.